This TCR beta chain was captured in a study of T cells in Graves' hyperthyroidism and ophthalmopathy. Study-level background: Peripheral blood samples were taken at initial diagnosis, prior to any treatment.

Template material for amplifying TCR beta CDR3 regions consisted of RNA transcripts. The HTBI primer set served for first-round RT-PCR of the TCR CDR3. TCRdb re-called the multiplex PCR reads with MiXCR, one entry per CDR3 protein. Of 330,000 or so distinct CDR3 sequences in the sample, about a sixth were seen once. This clonotype showed up many times. Its antigen is unknown. Points from the study as a whole: Ophthalmopathy, which appeared later, was predicted by the model a median about 5.9 months before onset.

Researchers barred patients who had uncontrolled infection, other autoimmune disease, pregnancy or lactation. The source of the PBMCs was 8.5 to 10 ml of fresh peripheral blood. This sequence originates from a middle-aged woman with Graves' ophthalmopathy. The sequencing input was blood.

The CDR3 region is CASSNRGRGTEAFF. CDR3 in DNA: TGTGCCAGCAGTAACAGGGGGCGAGGCACTGAAGCTTTCTTT. The V and J genes are TRBV6-5 and TRBJ1-1; the match to TRBD1 covers 9 bases. Germline V CDR1 and CDR2: MNHEY, SVGAGI. Germline trimming cut 5 bases from V and 4 bases from J; bases unmatched to any gene: 5. The CDR3 consists of 14 residues.